These T cell receptor beta chains were read from a single sample in a study of blood T cell repertoires in COVID-19. Clones were read by immunoSEQ multiplex PCR, and TCRdb kept only the in-frame ones, dropping some. The table shows 60,000 to 75,000 clones, with 85% to 90% occurring only once. Sequenced sample: peripheral blood. The receptor set was obtained from a woman older than 75 with active or convalescent COVID-19. The CDR3 runs from the conserved cysteine through the conserved F or W. The D gene is left open where the match is weak. Clone size is stated in some rows and not others, as once, few, many or a class when expanded.

j_gene | d_gene | v_gene | len | abundance | CDR3nt | CDR3aa
TRBJ1-1 | - | TRBV24-1 | 14 | once | TGTGCCACCAGTGATTCGCGAATGAACACTGAAGCTTTCTTT | CATSDSRMNTEAFF
TRBJ2-7 | - | TRBV30 | 12 | - | TGTGCCTGGGGCGCCGGAGCCTACGAGCAGTACTTC | CAWGAGAYEQYF
TRBJ1-1 | TRBD1 | TRBV7-2 | 18 | - | TGTGCCAGCAGCTTAGTTACGGGGGCCGGGACAGGGGTACAACATGCTTTCTTT | CASSLVTGAGTGVQHAFF
TRBJ1-2 | - | TRBV4-1 | 15 | - | TGCGCCAGCAGCCAAGAGTGGCAGAATAACTATGGCTACACCTTC | CASSQEWQNNYGYTF
TRBJ2-3 | TRBD2 | TRBV5-4 | 13 | - | TGTGCCAGCAGCCCTGAGCGGGGAGATACGCAGTATTTT | CASSPERGDTQYF
TRBJ2-2 | TRBD1 | TRBV5-1 | 16 | - | TGCGCCAGCAGCATATCGGGACAGGGCTCCCCCGGGGAGCTGTTTTTT | CASSISGQGSPGELFF
TRBJ2-1 | TRBD2 | TRBV19 | 16 | - | TGTGCCAGTAGTTGGCCTAGCGGGGGGGCATGGAATGAGCAGTTCTTC | CASSWPSGGAWNEQFF
TRBJ2-2 | TRBD2 | TRBV6-4 | 14 | - | TGTGCCAGCAGTCAGCGGGGGGGCGCCGGGGAGCTGTTTTTT | CASSQRGGAGELFF
TRBJ1-2 | TRBD1 | TRBV4-2 | 16 | - | TGTGCCAGCAGCCAGGTACCTCGGGACAGGGAAGAAGGCTACACCTTC | CASSQVPRDREEGYTF
TRBJ2-7 | TRBD2 | TRBV18 | 16 | - | TGTGCCAGCTCACTCGGGACTAGCGGGGAGACCGGGCAGCAGTACTTC | CASSLGTSGETGQQYF
TRBJ1-5 | - | TRBV19 | 13 | - | TGTGCCAGTAGTCGGGACAAGATTCAGCCCCAGCATTTT | CASSRDKIQPQHF
TRBJ2-2 | TRBD2 | TRBV6-5 | 15 | few | TGTGCCAGCAGGGCTAGCGGGGTCAACACCGGGGAGCTGTTTTTT | CASRASGVNTGELFF
TRBJ1-2 | TRBD1 | TRBV11-2 | 15 | - | TGTGCCAGCAGGCGTCCCGGGACAGGGATAAATGGCTACACCTTC | CASRRPGTGINGYTF
TRBJ2-7 | TRBD1 | TRBV5-1 | 11 | - | TGCGCCAGCATTGCCACCGGACAGGGGGACTTC | CASIATGQGDF
TRBJ2-3 | - | TRBV5-1 | 14 | - | TGCGCCAGCAGAGGGGGTACAAGCACAGATACGCAGTATTTT | CASRGGTSTDTQYF
TRBJ1-1 | - | TRBV7-9 | 15 | few | TGTGCCAGCAGCTTGGGGGCGAGAGGGAACACTGAAGCTTTCTTT | CASSLGARGNTEAFF
TRBJ1-1 | - | TRBV24-1 | 14 | - | TGTGCCACCAGTGGGCAGGGGACGAACACTGAAGCTTTCTTT | CATSGQGTNTEAFF